A selection of T cell receptor beta chains follows, all from one sample in a study of T cells in Graves' hyperthyroidism and ophthalmopathy. From the multiplex PCR reads, TCRdb called clonotypes with MiXCR, one entry per CDR3 protein. The table has 340,000 or so distinct CDR3 sequences, 16% seen once. The sample taken for sequencing was blood. Receptors were obtained from a man aged 25 to 40 with Graves' hyperthyroidism. CDR3s include the opening cysteine and the closing phenylalanine or tryptophan. The D gene is left open where the match is weak. Clone size is given for some rows only: seen once, a few or many times, or a class if the clone is expanded.

size	D	V	J	CDR3	DNA
many	TRBD2	TRBV2	TRBJ2-7	CATTLAGTSYEQYF	TGTGCCACCACTTTAGCGGGAACCTCCTACGAGCAGTACTTC
-	-	TRBV7-8	TRBJ1-3	CASSLGGGYGNTIYF	TGTGCCAGCAGCTTAGGCGGAGGGTACGGAAACACCATATATTTT
-	TRBD2	TRBV20-1	TRBJ2-3	CSARVRKAGYTDTQYF	TGCAGTGCTAGAGTCCGGAAAGCGGGATACACAGATACGCAGTATTTT
-	-	TRBV5-1	TRBJ2-7	CASTPTDLYEQYF	TGCGCCAGCACCCCGACAGATCTGTACGAGCAGTACTTC
few	-	TRBV20-1	TRBJ1-4	CSARDYGRTNEKLFF	TGCAGTGCTAGAGATTACGGCCGGACTAATGAAAAACTGTTTTTT
many	TRBD1	TRBV28	TRBJ1-3	CASSAGTASSGNTIYF	TGTGCCAGCAGTGCCGGGACAGCCTCCTCTGGAAACACCATATATTTT
many	TRBD2	TRBV2	TRBJ2-3	CASGGLAADTQYF	TGTGCCAGCGGAGGACTAGCAGCAGATACGCAGTATTTT
many	-	TRBV7-9	TRBJ2-3	CASSPPWGDTQYF	TGTGCCAGCAGCCCCCCGTGGGGAGATACGCAGTATTTT
many	-	TRBV30	TRBJ2-1	CAWRVRGRTYNEQFF	TGTGCCTGGAGGGTTAGGGGTCGAACCTACAATGAGCAGTTCTTC
many	TRBD1	TRBV5-1	TRBJ2-5	CASSSWGWTGKYF	TGCGCCAGCAGCTCTTGGGGGTGGACAGGGAAGTACTTC
-	TRBD2	TRBV25-1	TRBJ2-1	CASSEYSSGYNEQFF	TGTGCCAGCAGTGAATATAGTAGCGGGTACAATGAGCAGTTCTTC
few	TRBD1	TRBV9	TRBJ2-2	CASSALTGLNTGELFF	TGTGCCAGCAGCGCCCTGACAGGGCTAAACACCGGGGAGCTGTTTTTT
many	-	TRBV7-8	TRBJ2-1	CASSAWGGPYNEQFF	TGTGCCAGCAGCGCCTGGGGGGGGCCCTACAATGAGCAGTTCTTC
many	TRBD1	TRBV10-3	TRBJ2-5	CAISESSTGGETQYF	TGTGCCATCAGTGAGTCATCAACAGGGGGCGAGACCCAGTACTTC
few	TRBD1	TRBV19	TRBJ2-4	CASSTNRDRGYIQYF	TGTGCCAGTAGTACGAACCGGGACAGGGGATACATTCAGTACTTC
many	-	TRBV27	TRBJ2-2	CASSPQGNGDTGELFF	TGTGCCAGCAGCCCACAGGGTAACGGGGACACCGGGGAGCTGTTTTTT
many	TRBD2	TRBV2	TRBJ2-2	CASSETSPNTGELFF	TGTGCCAGCAGCGAGACTAGCCCGAACACCGGGGAGCTGTTTTTT